One and the same sample provided the 28 T cell receptor beta chains below, sequenced in a study of neurological immune-mediated disorders. TCRdb reprocessed the 5' RACE reads via MiXCR and lists one record per CDR3 protein. The sample records about 17,000 distinct CDR3 sequences, under 4% being singletons. The sequenced sample was CD8+ T cells from blood. The receptors derive from a woman in her thirties or forties in good health.

This clonotype was seen many times. This chain uses TRBV9 with TRBJ2-4; possibly TRBD1 or TRBD2 for D (5 bases each). CDR1 and CDR2 (germline): SGDLS, YYNGEE. This CDR3 contains 14 residues. Trimming left V 2 bases short and J 5 bases short, with 11 bases between. The CDR3 is CASSVRVSENIQYF. CDR3 sequence (DNA): TGTGCCAGCAGCGTCAGGGTTAGCGAAAACATTCAGTACTTC.

This clonotype was seen ten or more times. The DNA for the CDR3 is TGTGCCAGCAGCCAACGACTAGCGGGAACGGGCACAGATACGCAGTATTTT. Translated, it gives CASSQRLAGTGTDTQYF. The V call is TRBV3-1, the J call TRBJ2-3, with 11 nucleotides matching TRBD2. Germline-derived CDR1 and CDR2 are LGHDT and YNNKEL (reference sequence). The CDR3 sequence is 17 residues long. J gave up 1 base and V 2 bases, and 5 bases lay outside the gene matches.

This clonotype showed up many times. The chain employs TRBV29-1 and TRBJ2-2; D not resolved. Trimming pared 5 bases from V and 1 base from J, leaving 11 bases between. The germline V gene has CDR1 SQVTM and CDR2 ANQGSEA. The length of the CDR3 is 14 residues. CDR3 in DNA: TGCAGCGTTAGCAGCTCCAAGAACACCGGGGAGCTGTTTTTT. It yields the protein CSVSSSKNTGELFF.

In this sample, this clonotype turned up many times. V gene TRBV29-1 combines with J gene TRBJ2-1; TRBD1 matches 7 bases. From germline, CDR1 is SQVTM and CDR2 ANQGSEA. With 6 bases clipped from V and 2 bases from J, the junction kept 7 bases outside the gene matches. The CDR3 has 14 residues. The CDR3, as DNA: TGCAGCGTACCCTCCGACAGGGCCTACAATGAGCAGTTCTTC. Residues: CSVPSDRAYNEQFF.

By share, this clonotype ranks as medium-sized. CDR3 bases: TGCAGTGCAGAGGACAGGGGGCGAAGCACTGAAGCTTTCTTT. The encoded protein is CSAEDRGRSTEAFF. The rearrangement joins TRBV20-1 to TRBJ1-1, with TRBD1 matching 11 bases. V lost 6 bases, J lost 4 bases, and 7 bases stayed unmatched. The CDR3 runs to 14 residues. Germline V gene data show CDR1 as DFQATT and CDR2 as SNEGSKA (reference sequence).

This clonotype rates as medium-sized. This rearrangement joins TRBV2 to TRBJ1-1, with a tentative D call TRBD1 (6 bases). The CDR3 consists of 13 residues. Deletions cut 6 bases from V and 1 base from J, with 9 bases between. Germline lookup yields CDR1 SNHLY and CDR2 FYNNEI. The CDR3 DNA reads TGTGCCAGCAGCTTGACAGGGAACACTGAAGCTTTCTTT. As protein: CASSLTGNTEAFF.

This clonotype was observed at least ten times. J is TRBJ1-2 and V is TRBV29-1; D uncertain. The CDR3 is 12 residues long. The germline V gene has CDR1 SQVTM and CDR2 ANQGSEA. V lost 6 bases and J 2 bases, leaving 10 bases between the germline ends. The CDR3 region is CSVLQRNYGYTF. The CDR3 nucleotides read TGCAGCGTGCTACAGAGGAACTATGGCTACACCTTC. Full variable domain (rest looked up from reference TRBV29-1 and TRBJ1-2): SAVISQKPSRDICQRGTSLTIQCQVDSQVTMMFWYRQQPGQSLTLIATANQGSEATYESGFVIDKFPISRPNLTFSTLTVSNMSPEDSSIYLCSVLQRNYGYTFGSGTRLTVV.

This clonotype was counted at least ten times. The rearrangement links TRBV15 to TRBJ1-4; D is ambiguous. Germline values: CDR1 LNHNV, CDR2 YYDKDF (reference sequence). This CDR3 comprises 15 residues. V lost 1 base to trimming and J lost 7 bases, with 13 bases between them. Here the CDR3 reads CATSRARAGAEKLFF. The CDR3 bases are TGTGCCACCAGCAGAGCTCGGGCAGGCGCTGAAAAACTGTTTTTT.

This clonotype was counted ten times or more. The chain carries TRBV12-3 or TRBV12-4 and TRBJ2-4; D remains ambiguous. Trimming left V 5 bases short and J 8 bases short, with 16 bases between. The length of the CDR3 is 14 residues. In nucleotides, the CDR3 is TGTGCCAGCAGTCCATACCTGGAATCGGACATTCAGTACTTC. Amino acids: CASSPYLESDIQYF.

This clonotype was counted ten times or more. The chain recombines TRBV4-2 with TRBJ2-3, with D unresolved. Trimming took 0 bases from V and 8 from J, leaving 12 bases between them. Germline loops: CDR1 LGHNA, CDR2 YNFKEQ. This CDR3 has 14 amino acids. CDR3 loop: CASSQDPKWGTQYF. CDR3 bases: TGTGCCAGCAGCCAAGATCCGAAATGGGGTACGCAGTATTTT.

There are many counts of this clonotype. The chain couples TRBV7-2 to TRBJ1-5; TRBD1 is a possible D gene (5 bases). The length of the CDR3 is 17 residues. Germline CDR1 is SGHTA and CDR2 is FQGNSA. Trimming pared 5 bases from V and 0 bases from J, leaving 17 bases between. The CDR3: CASSRGGGVYSNQPQHF. CDR3 bases: TGTGCCAGCAGCCGGGGAGGAGGGGTCTATAGCAATCAGCCCCAGCATTTT.

This clonotype has at least ten counts. The chain combines TRBV5-1 with TRBJ2-5; D is ambiguous. The CDR3 loop spans 13 amino acids. Trimming stripped 4 bases from V and 2 bases from J, with 9 bases between. Per germline, CDR1 SGHRS and CDR2 YFSETQ. CDR3 sequence (DNA): TGCGCCAGCAGCCTAGGACGGCAAGAGACCCAGTACTTC. This sequence encodes CASSLGRQETQYF. The variable domain in full, with the rest retrieved from reference TRBV5-1 and TRBJ2-5, is KAGVTQTPRYLIKTRGQQVTLSCSPISGHRSVSWYQQTPGQGLQFLFEYFSETQRNKGNFPGRFSGRQFSNSRSEMNVSTLELGDSALYLCASSLGRQETQYFGPGTRLLVL.

This clonotype was seen ten or more times. The chain links TRBV5-1 to TRBJ2-1, with unresolved D. With 4 bases removed from V and 3 bases from J, the gap between germline ends came to 5 bases. This CDR3 spans 12 amino acids. Germline V lookup: CDR1 SGHRS, CDR2 YFSETQ. Here the CDR3 reads CASSADYNEQFF. In DNA form, the CDR3 reads TGCGCCAGCAGCGCGGACTACAATGAGCAGTTCTTC.

This clonotype came up many times. The chain has TRBV4-3 and TRBJ2-6; D uncertain. Germline V CDR1 and CDR2: LGHNA, YSLEER. The length of the CDR3 is 16 residues. The V end was cut by 0 bases, the J end by 1 base, with 7 bases between. In DNA form, the CDR3 reads TGCGCCAGCAGCCAAGAGGGCCCTTCTGGGGCCAACGTCCTGACTTTC. Translation: CASSQEGPSGANVLTF.

This clonotype was detected many times. The chain is built from TRBV5-1 and TRBJ2-7; 8 bases agree with TRBD2. V shed 7 bases, J shed 5 bases, and the junction held 8 bases outside the gene matches. CDR1 and CDR2 (germline): SGHRS, YFSETQ. The CDR3 consists of 13 residues. The CDR3 DNA reads TGCGCCAGCCGAATGAGCGGGAGAAACGAGCAGTACTTC. It specifies CASRMSGRNEQYF.

In its sample, this clonotype was seen many times. The V gene is TRBV7-6, the J gene TRBJ2-1, with 7 positions matching TRBD2. From germline, CDR1 is SGHVS and CDR2 FNYEAQ. The CDR3 runs 12 residues. V lost 8 bases, J lost 8 bases, and 6 bases stayed unmatched. The CDR3 here is CASSSSGDEQFF. The CDR3 DNA sequence: TGTGCCAGCTCATCTAGCGGAGATGAGCAGTTCTTC.

This clonotype was counted ten times or more. The chain couples TRBV7-2 to TRBJ1-4; D not resolved. The CDR3 is 13 residues long. Between the trimmed V and J ends, which lost 2 bases and 7 bases, there was a span of 8 bases. Germline assignment: CDR1 SGHTA and CDR2 FQGNSA. This CDR3 reads CASSLQLSEKLFF. DNA of the CDR3: TGTGCCAGCAGCTTACAACTATCTGAAAAACTGTTTTTT.

This chain uses TRBV15 with TRBJ1-3, with TRBD1 as a possible D gene (6 bases). The V gene lost 8 bases and the J gene lost 1 base, with 15 bases spanning the gap. Germline V lookup: CDR1 LNHNV, CDR2 YYDKDF (reference sequence). This CDR3 region has 15 residues. CDR3 nucleotides: TGTGCCACCTCCCAGGGGAGGTCGTCTGGAAACACCATATATTTT. Its protein product is CATSQGRSSGNTIYF.

This clonotype was observed many times. This chain links TRBV28 with TRBJ2-3; 7 bases fit TRBD2. The CDR3 sequence is 13 residues long. In germline, CDR1 is MDHEN, CDR2 SYDVKM. The junction had 1 base not matched to a gene; V was cut back by 2 bases and J by 5 bases. The CDR3 spells CASSLRGVDTQYF. CDR3 in DNA: TGTGCCAGCAGTTTACGGGGGGTAGATACGCAGTATTTT.

This clonotype was detected many times. V usage is TRBV28 and J usage is TRBJ2-5; 10 positions match TRBD1. Trimming took 6 bases from V and 4 from J; bases not matched to a gene: 5. The V gene's germline CDR1 is MDHEN and CDR2 SYDVKM. CDR3 length: 14 amino acids. The DNA for the CDR3 is TGTGCCAGCAGCCAGGGACAGGGGAGAGAGACCCAGTACTTC. As protein: CASSQGQGRETQYF.

This clonotype was recorded many times. V usage is TRBV27 and J usage is TRBJ2-3, with 10 bases fitting TRBD2. V was clipped by 5 bases and J by 3 bases; unmatched bases: 5. This CDR3 is 15 amino acids long. In germline, CDR1 is MNHEY, CDR2 SMNVEV (reference sequence). CDR3 region: CASSPRTSGTDTQYF. The CDR3 bases are TGTGCCAGCAGTCCCCGGACTAGCGGAACAGATACGCAGTATTTT.

This clonotype was seen repeatedly, ten times or more. The chain is built from TRBV28 and TRBJ1-1; D remains ambiguous. The V end lost 2 bases, the J end lost 0 bases, and 4 bases lay between the germline ends. Germline values: CDR1 MDHEN, CDR2 SYDVKM. There are 13 residues in the CDR3. In DNA form, the CDR3 reads TGTGCCAGCAGTTTAAGGTTGAACACTGAAGCTTTCTTT. Its protein is CASSLRLNTEAFF. The whole variable domain, remainder taken from reference TRBV28 and TRBJ1-1, is DVKVTQSSRYLVKRTGEKVFLECVQDMDHENMFWYRQDPGLGLRLIYFSYDVKMKEKGDIPEGYSVSREKKERFSLILESASTNQTSMYLCASSLRLNTEAFFGQGTRLTVV.

By sample share, this clonotype is large (0.1 to 1%). The chain uses TRBV7-9 and TRBJ2-3; possibly TRBD1 or TRBD2 for D (6 bases each). Germline CDR1 and CDR2: SEHNR and FQNEAQ (reference sequence). This CDR3 contains 16 residues. Trimming took off 1 base at V and 2 bases at J, with 13 bases between the two ends. The CDR3 sequence: CASSLEMGGPTDTQYF. The DNA for the CDR3 is TGTGCCAGCAGCTTAGAGATGGGGGGCCCCACAGATACGCAGTATTTT.

This clonotype was found many times. This chain uses TRBV12-3 or TRBV12-4 with TRBJ2-2; D not resolved. This CDR3 contains 12 residues. V was clipped by 4 bases and J by 8 bases, with 8 bases between them. The CDR3 nucleotides are TGTGCCAGCAGTTCCCTCGGGGGGGAGCTGTTTTTT. Its translation: CASSSLGGELFF.

This clonotype was counted at least ten times. The chain links TRBV6-5 to TRBJ2-1; D gene uncertain. Looked up from germline, CDR1 is MNHEY and CDR2 is SVGAGI. V lost 9 bases, J lost 0 bases, and 12 bases lay in between. The CDR3 spans 14 residues. In DNA form, the CDR3 reads TGTGCCAGTTCTGTAACGGCCTCCTACAATGAGCAGTTCTTC. This translates into CASSVTASYNEQFF.

This clonotype showed up many times. This chain joins TRBV10-3 and TRBJ2-7; maybe TRBD1 (5 bases). Germline-derived CDR1 and CDR2 are ENHRY and SYGVKD. CDR3 length: 11 amino acids. V was pared by 5 bases and J by 7 bases, with 9 bases between. CDR3 protein: CAISNDREQYF. CDR3 sequence (DNA): TGTGCCATCAGTAATGACAGAGAGCAGTACTTC.

This clonotype has at least ten counts. The rearrangement links TRBV7-9 to TRBJ2-7; 11 nucleotides align to TRBD2. This CDR3 is built from 17 residues. The ends lost 6 bases at V and 6 bases at J; junction bases unmatched: 16. Germline V gives CDR1 SEHNR, CDR2 FQNEAQ (reference sequence). CDR3 DNA: TGTGCCAGCAGTTTTATCCCCCGCGGACTAGCGGGTCTCGAGCAGTACTTC. Translating it yields CASSFIPRGLAGLEQYF.

Ten or more counts support this clonotype. The chain uses TRBV21-1 and TRBJ2-1; whether TRBD2, the table's D call, matches the DNA was not checked. TRBV21-1 has pseudogene status. This CDR3 has 9 residues. The CDR3 is CRDYYWQFF. The CDR3 nucleotides are TGTCGGGATTATTACTGGCAGTTCTTC.